This TCR beta chain stems from a study of cytomegalovirus exposure and HLA in healthy donors. Study results and caveats: It emerged from a later analysis that several of the most significant clusters appeared to be linked to common viral pathogens. Productive rates of about 87% or about 30% were seen for most TCR beta V segments in an earlier analysis.

The PCR contained 60 Vbeta and 13 Jbeta primers. Only in-frame clones appear in the TCRdb table, and some are missing; sequencing was by immunoSEQ multiplex PCR. The table lists under 200,000 clones, approximately 59% of them singletons, with around 3% in the top ten. Trimming shortened V by 0 bases and J by 7 bases, and 12 bases separated the two germline ends. This CDR3 contains 15 residues. The V gene's germline CDR1 is LGHNA and CDR2 YSLEER. This clone was counted only a few times. Its cognate antigen is unknown. The V call is TRBV4-3, the J call TRBJ2-2; D not certain. The receptor was derived from a man aged 35-49 years in good health and CMV-seronegative. Sequencing was performed on PBMCs. The CDR3 loop reads CASSQDLGVGGELFF. The CDR3 region has the DNA TGCGCCAGCAGCCAAGATCTAGGAGTTGGCGGGGAGCTGTTTTTT.